A single sample is the source of the 23 T cell receptor beta chains below, sequenced in a study of beta chain features in type 1 diabetes (dated by TCRdb to the late 2010s). Here is what the overall study found, with its caveats: Type 1 diabetes patients showed a moderate but significant shortening of TCRB CDR3 length in all four CD4+ subsets.

Their antigens remain unidentified. Library preparation used the immunoSEQ multiplex PCR assay. The High Capacity cDNA Reverse Transcription Kit was used to reverse transcribe all of the isolated RNA, meaning that expressed TCRB transcripts were what got sequenced. In TCRdb, the immuneACCESS table is reduced to in-frame sequences with V and J assigned. These tables do not hold every clone; where another copy was compared, an unresolved V gene accounts for under half, and the others remain unexplained. Recorded for this sample are roughly 350,000 clones; over 8.5% of them occurred a single time. The top ten constitute about 0.6% of the sample. The specimen was central memory CD4+ T cells from blood. The receptors were gathered from a man between 25 and 39 years old with type 1 diabetes.

This chain connects TRBV7-2 to TRBJ1-2; 8 nucleotides match TRBD1. The germline gives CDR1 SGHTA, CDR2 FQGNSA. J gave up 4 bases and V 5 bases, and 9 bases lay outside the gene matches. This CDR3 has 15 amino acids. CDR3 protein: CASSVGQGRSYGYTF. Written as DNA, the CDR3 is TGTGCCAGCAGCGTTGGACAGGGAAGGTCCTATGGCTACACCTTC.

This clone was counted a few times. This sequence joins TRBV5-1 and TRBJ1-1; a weak D match, TRBD1 (6 bases). Trimming left V 3 bases short and J 1 base short, with 13 bases between. Germline V gene sequence: CDR1 SGHRS, CDR2 YFSETQ. The CDR3 contains 15 residues. For the CDR3, the DNA is TGCGCCAGCAGCTACGGGGGGCCTGAGAACACTGAAGCTTTCTTT. Translated, it gives CASSYGGPENTEAFF.

The rearrangement joins TRBV5-1 to TRBJ1-1; D might be TRBD1 (5 bases). The CDR3 runs 15 residues. Trimming removed 5 bases from V and 1 base from J, with 15 bases in between. The germline gives CDR1 SGHRS, CDR2 YFSETQ. The CDR3 sequence is CASRRGSGPNTEAFF. The CDR3 region has the DNA TGCGCCAGCAGACGGGGATCGGGACCGAACACTGAAGCTTTCTTT.

In DNA, the CDR3 is TGTGCCAGCAGTAGCCGGGGGACTAGCGGGAGCGCCTCCTACGAGCAGTACTTC. As protein: CASSSRGTSGSASYEQYF. This sequence joins TRBV27 and TRBJ2-7, with TRBD2 identical over 14 bases. Germline CDR1 MNHEY, CDR2 SMNVEV (reference sequence). Trimming at V came to 5 bases and at J to 0 bases, leaving 9 bases not matched to a gene. The CDR3 contains 18 residues.

The chain links TRBV11-1 to TRBJ2-1; D call uncertain. This CDR3 spans 13 amino acids. The germline V and J ends were trimmed by 1 base and 7 bases, with 8 bases remaining between them. The germline gives CDR1 SGHAT, CDR2 FQDESV (reference sequence). The CDR3 here is CASSLGRRNEQFF. Written as DNA, the CDR3 is TGTGCCAGCAGCTTAGGGCGGAGAAATGAGCAGTTCTTC.

This clone was picked up many times. The CDR3 DNA reads TGTGCCAGCAGCCAAGCCTCCTACGAGCAGTACTTC. Amino acid sequence: CASSQASYEQYF. The V call is TRBV7-9, the J call TRBJ2-7; D is unresolved. V lost 5 bases and J 0 bases, leaving 5 bases between the germline ends. Germline V lookup: CDR1 SEHNR, CDR2 FQNEAQ (reference sequence). This CDR3 has 12 amino acids.

This clone came up a few times. The CDR3 sequence is CASSPRTFSDTQYF. The CDR3 region has the DNA TGTGCCAGCAGCCCTCGGACGTTCTCAGATACGCAGTATTTT. This chain joins TRBV14 and TRBJ2-3; the D is unclear. Deletions cut 4 bases from V and 4 bases from J, with 12 bases between. Per germline, CDR1 SGHDN and CDR2 FVKESK. This CDR3 has 14 residues.

This clone was detected only a few times. V and J are TRBV5-1 and TRBJ2-1, with D maybe TRBD2 (5 bases). V was pared by 1 base and J by 5 bases, with 19 bases between. This CDR3 has 17 amino acids. Germline V gene data show CDR1 as SGHRS and CDR2 as YFSETQ. CDR3 DNA sequence: TGCGCCAGCAGCTTGATGGGTGGGAGTGGAGGTAACAATGAGCAGTTCTTC. Its protein is CASSLMGGSGGNNEQFF.

This clone was counted many times. The V and J genes are TRBV7-9 and TRBJ2-3, with 10 positions matching TRBD2. Germline CDR1 reads SEHNR; CDR2 reads FQNEAQ (reference sequence). Unmatched junction bases numbered 8, after V lost 5 bases and J lost 3 bases. The CDR3 is 16 residues long. CDR3 sequence reads: CASSREPAGGTDTQYF. CDR3 nucleotides: TGTGCCAGCAGCCGGGAGCCAGCGGGAGGGACAGATACGCAGTATTTT.

This clone was seen a handful of times. The chain carries TRBV5-4 and TRBJ2-7; 11 nucleotides agree with TRBD2. CDR1 is SGHNT and CDR2 is YYREEE in the germline V gene (reference sequence). The J segment lost 5 bases and the V segment lost 3 bases, leaving 4 bases of the junction unmatched. CDR3 length: 14 residues. CDR3 DNA sequence: TGTGCCAGCAGCTCTAGCGGGAGGCGGAACGAGCAGTACTTC. This codes for CASSSSGRRNEQYF. Filled out from reference TRBV5-4 and TRBJ2-7, the complete variable domain reads ETGVTQSPTHLIKTRGQQVTLRCSSQSGHNTVSWYQQALGQGPQFIFQYYREEENGRGNFPPRFSGLQFPNYSSELNVNALELDDSALYLCASSSSGRRNEQYFGPGTRLTVT.

The gene calls are TRBV28 and TRBJ1-2; D gene unclear. This CDR3 is built from 12 residues. V was pared by 8 bases and J by 0 bases, with 7 bases between. Germline V CDR1 and CDR2: MDHEN, SYDVKM. This chain's CDR3 is CASSGANYGYTF. CDR3 in DNA: TGTGCCAGCTCAGGAGCTAACTATGGCTACACCTTC.

V usage is TRBV4-3 and J usage is TRBJ1-2, with no clear D. This CDR3 spans 15 amino acids. V lost 0 bases and J lost 4, with 12 bases in between. CDR1 and CDR2 (germline): LGHNA, YSLEER. The DNA for the CDR3 is TGCGCCAGCAGCCAAGATAGGGCCTCGACCTATGGCTACACCTTC. This encodes CASSQDRASTYGYTF.

This chain links TRBV7-2 with TRBJ2-7, with D possibly TRBD1 on 6 matching bases. Germline CDR1 and CDR2: SGHTA and FQGNSA. Trimming left V 5 bases short and J 3 bases short, with 17 bases between. CDR3 length: 15 residues. CDR3 residues: CASSRRSGQIYEQYF. The CDR3 DNA is TGTGCCAGCAGCCGACGGTCCGGACAGATCTACGAGCAGTACTTC.

Details on this clone: This sample also contains other DNA sequences that code for the same CDR3. The CDR3, as DNA: TGCGCCAGCAGCCCCAGCCCGGACACCCAAGAGACCCAGTACTTC. It specifies CASSPSPDTQETQYF. This rearrangement joins TRBV4-3 to TRBJ2-5; possibly TRBD1 for D (5 bases). The CDR3 extends over 15 amino acids. V was trimmed by 4 bases and J by 1 base, leaving 13 bases between them. CDR1 and CDR2 from the germline V gene are LGHNA and YSLEER.

This clone was counted only a few times. DNA for the CDR3: TGTGCCAGCATGAACATGCGGGGGGTTTATGGCTACACCTTC. This translates into CASMNMRGVYGYTF. The chain carries TRBV27 and TRBJ1-2, with a weak D call TRBD1 (5 bases). This CDR3 spans 14 amino acids. From germline, CDR1 is MNHEY and CDR2 SMNVEV (reference sequence). V lost 7 bases to trimming and J lost 5 bases, with 17 bases between them.

The chain combines TRBV28 with TRBJ2-5; a weak D match, TRBD2 (5 bases). Per the germline V gene, CDR1 is MDHEN and CDR2 is SYDVKM. V lost 1 base and J lost 5, with 5 bases in between. The CDR3 covers 12 residues. The CDR3 loop reads CASSLSGETQYF. The CDR3 region has the DNA TGTGCCAGCAGTTTATCGGGGGAGACCCAGTACTTC.

The genes are TRBV5-1 and TRBJ1-4; D not certain. The germline V and J ends were trimmed by 0 bases and 6 bases, with 9 bases remaining between them. The germline V gene encodes CDR1 SGHRS and CDR2 YFSETQ. The CDR3 runs 14 residues. CDR3 nucleotide sequence: TGCGCCAGCAGCTTGGGAGGATCCGATGAAAAACTGTTTTTT. Translated, it gives CASSLGGSDEKLFF.

This clone was seen at least ten times. The chain is built from TRBV7-3 and TRBJ1-4; D is unclear. The length of the CDR3 is 13 residues. Germline CDR1 reads SGHTA; CDR2 reads FQGTGA. V was trimmed by 3 bases and J by 5 bases, leaving 7 bases between them. The CDR3 bases are TGTGCCAGCAGCTTGCAGGAGAATGAAAAACTGTTTTTT. Residues: CASSLQENEKLFF.

The chain employs TRBV13 and TRBJ2-3; no definite D call. Germline V gives CDR1 PRHDT, CDR2 FYEKMQ (reference sequence). The ends were cut back, 4 bases at V and 1 base at J, with 18 bases in the middle. The CDR3 is made up of 17 amino acids. The CDR3 bases are TGTGCCAGCAGCTCCTATTCGAAACGTGGGGGCACAGATACGCAGTATTTT. It specifies CASSSYSKRGGTDTQYF.

This clone was seen at least ten times. The chain has TRBV7-2 and TRBJ2-4; the D gene is possibly TRBD2 (6 bases). This CDR3 has 13 amino acids. Germline V gene sequence: CDR1 SGHTA, CDR2 FQGNSA. The V and J ends lost 4 bases and 15 bases respectively, with 19 bases between them. CDR3 residues: CASSSLRGAPWYF. The CDR3 nucleotides read TGTGCCAGCAGCTCCCTTCGCGGGGCCCCATGGTACTTC.

This clone was seen more than once but under ten times. The chain is built from TRBV4-3 and TRBJ2-1, with a tentative D call TRBD2 (5 bases). This CDR3 has 16 residues. Trimming stripped 1 base from V and 4 bases from J, with 14 bases between. Germline V CDR1 and CDR2: LGHNA, YSLEER. DNA for the CDR3: TGCGCCAGCAGCCAAGGAAAAGCGGTAAATTACAATGAGCAGTTCTTC. Translated, it gives CASSQGKAVNYNEQFF.

The V call is TRBV29-1, the J call TRBJ2-5, with D hard to call. CDR3 size: 10 residues. The germline V gene has CDR1 SQVTM and CDR2 ANQGSEA. V gave up 2 bases and J gave up 11 bases, with 9 bases separating them. The CDR3 bases are TGCAGCGTTGAAAACACTTCGCAGTACTTC. Amino acids: CSVENTSQYF.

This clone appeared a few times. CDR3 region: CASSQAGLGGYTF. The CDR3 nucleotides read TGCGCCAGCAGCCAAGCAGGTCTCGGGGGCTACACCTTC. The V and J genes are TRBV4-3 and TRBJ1-2; D remains ambiguous. The germline V and J ends were trimmed by 1 base and 8 bases, with 11 bases remaining between them. The germline gives CDR1 LGHNA, CDR2 YSLEER. This CDR3 is 13 amino acids long.